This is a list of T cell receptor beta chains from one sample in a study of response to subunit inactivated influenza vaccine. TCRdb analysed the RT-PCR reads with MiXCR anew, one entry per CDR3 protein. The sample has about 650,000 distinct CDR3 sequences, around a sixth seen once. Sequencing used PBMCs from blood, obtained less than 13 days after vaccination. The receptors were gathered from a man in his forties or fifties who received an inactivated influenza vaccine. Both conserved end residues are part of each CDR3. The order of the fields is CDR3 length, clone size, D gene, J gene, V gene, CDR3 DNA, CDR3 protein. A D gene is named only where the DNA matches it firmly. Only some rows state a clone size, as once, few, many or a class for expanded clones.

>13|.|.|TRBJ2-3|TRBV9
TGTGCCAGCAGCGCCGACGGGACATCGACGCAGTATTTT
CASSADGTSTQYF
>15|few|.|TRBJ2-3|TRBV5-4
TGTGCCAGCAGCTTGTCGGGCACGAAAGCAGATACGCAGTATTTT
CASSLSGTKADTQYF
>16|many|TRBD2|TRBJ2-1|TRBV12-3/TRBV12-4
TGTGCCAGCAGCCAACATAGCGGGAGCTCCTACAATGAGCAGTTCTTC
CASSQHSGSSYNEQFF
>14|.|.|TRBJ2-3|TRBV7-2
TGTGCCAGCAGCCTACTGGGCAAGACAGATACGCAGTATTTT
CASSLLGKTDTQYF
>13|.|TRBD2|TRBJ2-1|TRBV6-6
TGTGCCAGCAGTTACCGGGAGGGCCATGAGCAGTTCTTC
CASSYREGHEQFF
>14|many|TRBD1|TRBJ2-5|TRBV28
TGTGCCAGCAGTAAAAGACAGGGGAAAGAGACCCAGTACTTC
CASSKRQGKETQYF
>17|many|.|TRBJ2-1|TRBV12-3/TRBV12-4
TGTGCCAGCAATAGGGGAATGGGGCTGGGACAATACAATGAGCAGTTCTTC
CASNRGMGLGQYNEQFF
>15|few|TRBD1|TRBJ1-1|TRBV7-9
TGTGCCAGCAGCTCTAGACAGGGAGCGATCACTGAAGCTTTCTTT
CASSSRQGAITEAFF
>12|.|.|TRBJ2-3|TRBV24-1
TGTGCCACCAGTTCGTTCGGGGATACGCAGTATTTT
CATSSFGDTQYF
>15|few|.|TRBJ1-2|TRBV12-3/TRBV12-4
TGTGCCAGCAGTTTATCTGGGGGGACGGTCTATGGCTACACCTTC
CASSLSGGTVYGYTF
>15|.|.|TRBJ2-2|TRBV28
TGTGCCAGCGGCGGCGGTCTGAGGAACACCGGGGAGCTGTTTTTT
CASGGGLRNTGELFF
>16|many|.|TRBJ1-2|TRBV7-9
TGTGCCAGCAGCTTAGTCGCGCGAAGGCAGATCTATGGCTACACCTTC
CASSLVARRQIYGYTF
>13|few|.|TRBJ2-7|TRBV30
TGTGCCTGGAGTATGACCAGTGGGCACGAGCAGTACTTC
CAWSMTSGHEQYF
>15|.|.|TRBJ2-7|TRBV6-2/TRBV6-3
.
CASSFLAGATYEQYF
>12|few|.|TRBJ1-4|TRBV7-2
TGTGCCAGCGGACAGCCCAATGAAAAACTGTTTTTT
CASGQPNEKLFF
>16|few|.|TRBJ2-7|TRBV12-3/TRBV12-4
TGTGCCAGCAGTTTCAGCTGGCGGCAGGGGTACCACGAGCAGTACTTC
CASSFSWRQGYHEQYF
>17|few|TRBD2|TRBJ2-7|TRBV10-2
TGCGCCAGCAATCCAAGCGGACTAGCGGGGGGGCTGGGGGAGCAGTACTTC
CASNPSGLAGGLGEQYF
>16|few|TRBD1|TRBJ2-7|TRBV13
TGTGCCAGCACCCGGGTGGGGACAGTCGGCTCCTACGAGCAGTACTTC
CASTRVGTVGSYEQYF
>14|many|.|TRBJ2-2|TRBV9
TGTGCCAGCAGCGTAGATGTATTGGCCGGGGAGCTGTTTTTT
CASSVDVLAGELFF
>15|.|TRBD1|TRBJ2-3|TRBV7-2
TGCGCTACCAAGGGACAGGGGTGGGGCACAGATACGCAGTATTTT
CATKGQGWGTDTQYF
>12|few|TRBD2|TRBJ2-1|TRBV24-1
TGTGCCACCAGTGATACCGGGGGGGAGCAGTTCTTC
CATSDTGGEQFF
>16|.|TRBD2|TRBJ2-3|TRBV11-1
TGTGCCAGCAGCGCTCGCGGGGGGTCGTACTCAGATACGCAGTATTTT
CASSARGGSYSDTQYF
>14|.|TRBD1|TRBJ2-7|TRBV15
TGTGCCACCAGCAGAGGGGACAGTTCCTACGAGCAGTACTTC
CATSRGDSSYEQYF
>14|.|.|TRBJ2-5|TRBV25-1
TGTGCCAGCAGTGAATCGGGGCCAGTTGAGACCCAGTACTTC
CASSESGPVETQYF
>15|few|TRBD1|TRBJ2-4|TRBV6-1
TGTGCCAGCAGACCACATCAATTACAGGGGACCATTCAGTACTTC
CASRPHQLQGTIQYF
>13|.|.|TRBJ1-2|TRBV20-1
TGCAGTGCACGGGACGCCTCTAACTATGGCTACACCTTC
CSARDASNYGYTF
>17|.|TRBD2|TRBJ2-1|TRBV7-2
TGTGCCAGCAGCTTATGGGCTAGCGGGAGTGGAGACAATGAGCAGTTCTTC
CASSLWASGSGDNEQFF
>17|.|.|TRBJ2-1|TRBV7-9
TGTGCCAGCAGCTTAGTGCGTAGGTCGGGAGATGTAAATGAGCAGTTCTTC
CASSLVRRSGDVNEQFF
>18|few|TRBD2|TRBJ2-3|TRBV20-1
TGCAGTGCTAGAGATCCGGCCGGGACTAGCGGGAGGACAGATACGCAGTATTTT
CSARDPAGTSGRTDTQYF